This T cell receptor (beta chain) was identified during a study of vaccination and CD4 T cells after COVID-19. A word on this clonotype: Antigen: not known.

This CDR3 is 12 amino acids long. V shed 5 bases and J shed 0 bases, with 4 bases lying between them. The germline V gene has CDR1 MNHNS and CDR2 SASEGT. The treatment here: approximately nine-day PBMC culture with coronavirus spike peptide pools or control peptides (ViraFEST assay). Cultured CD4+ T cells had their DNA profiled by the Oncomine TCR Beta short-read assay. One entry per CDR3 protein, called by TCRdb with MiXCR from the PCR reads. The repertoire holds 15,000 or so distinct CDR3 sequences, with about 41% as singletons. The sample consisted of CD4+ T cells from blood, cultured in vitro. This chain uses TRBV6-1 with TRBJ2-5; no clear D gene. The receptor's source is a human donor who had recovered from COVID-19. CDR3 nucleotides: TGTGCCAGCAGTCGAAACCAAGAGACCCAGTACTTC. Its protein product is CASSRNQETQYF.